This T cell receptor beta chain was sequenced during a study of T cells after yellow fever vaccination. Turning to the study itself: Low-cell-number fractions underwent preparation using SMART-Seq v4 Ultra Low Input.

This clonotype was observed many times. The antigen is not known. 5'RACE template switching produced TCR cDNA carrying a universal primer site and UMIs. One entry per CDR3 protein, called by TCRdb with MiXCR from the 5' RACE reads. Among roughly 140,000 distinct CDR3 sequences listed, 7.7% were seen once. Germline loops: CDR1 SQVTM, CDR2 ANQGSEA. The CDR3 is 14 amino acids. V dropped 4 bases and J dropped 5; count of bases not matched to a gene: 4. Study results and limitations: Faster peaking, at day 5 versus 15, marked a secondary response that was weaker. Some clonotypes, a small share, were shared between CD4 and CD8 compartments.

This receptor was identified in a man aged 25 to 45 who received the YFV17D yellow fever vaccine. The sequenced sample was CD4+ T cells sorted from PBMCs, obtained 5 days after the yellow fever booster vaccination. V and J are TRBV29-1 and TRBJ2-1; TRBD1 matches 11 bases. The DNA for the CDR3 is TGCAGCGTTGTCCCGGGACAGGGGGACAATGAGCAGTTCTTC. Translating it yields CSVVPGQGDNEQFF.